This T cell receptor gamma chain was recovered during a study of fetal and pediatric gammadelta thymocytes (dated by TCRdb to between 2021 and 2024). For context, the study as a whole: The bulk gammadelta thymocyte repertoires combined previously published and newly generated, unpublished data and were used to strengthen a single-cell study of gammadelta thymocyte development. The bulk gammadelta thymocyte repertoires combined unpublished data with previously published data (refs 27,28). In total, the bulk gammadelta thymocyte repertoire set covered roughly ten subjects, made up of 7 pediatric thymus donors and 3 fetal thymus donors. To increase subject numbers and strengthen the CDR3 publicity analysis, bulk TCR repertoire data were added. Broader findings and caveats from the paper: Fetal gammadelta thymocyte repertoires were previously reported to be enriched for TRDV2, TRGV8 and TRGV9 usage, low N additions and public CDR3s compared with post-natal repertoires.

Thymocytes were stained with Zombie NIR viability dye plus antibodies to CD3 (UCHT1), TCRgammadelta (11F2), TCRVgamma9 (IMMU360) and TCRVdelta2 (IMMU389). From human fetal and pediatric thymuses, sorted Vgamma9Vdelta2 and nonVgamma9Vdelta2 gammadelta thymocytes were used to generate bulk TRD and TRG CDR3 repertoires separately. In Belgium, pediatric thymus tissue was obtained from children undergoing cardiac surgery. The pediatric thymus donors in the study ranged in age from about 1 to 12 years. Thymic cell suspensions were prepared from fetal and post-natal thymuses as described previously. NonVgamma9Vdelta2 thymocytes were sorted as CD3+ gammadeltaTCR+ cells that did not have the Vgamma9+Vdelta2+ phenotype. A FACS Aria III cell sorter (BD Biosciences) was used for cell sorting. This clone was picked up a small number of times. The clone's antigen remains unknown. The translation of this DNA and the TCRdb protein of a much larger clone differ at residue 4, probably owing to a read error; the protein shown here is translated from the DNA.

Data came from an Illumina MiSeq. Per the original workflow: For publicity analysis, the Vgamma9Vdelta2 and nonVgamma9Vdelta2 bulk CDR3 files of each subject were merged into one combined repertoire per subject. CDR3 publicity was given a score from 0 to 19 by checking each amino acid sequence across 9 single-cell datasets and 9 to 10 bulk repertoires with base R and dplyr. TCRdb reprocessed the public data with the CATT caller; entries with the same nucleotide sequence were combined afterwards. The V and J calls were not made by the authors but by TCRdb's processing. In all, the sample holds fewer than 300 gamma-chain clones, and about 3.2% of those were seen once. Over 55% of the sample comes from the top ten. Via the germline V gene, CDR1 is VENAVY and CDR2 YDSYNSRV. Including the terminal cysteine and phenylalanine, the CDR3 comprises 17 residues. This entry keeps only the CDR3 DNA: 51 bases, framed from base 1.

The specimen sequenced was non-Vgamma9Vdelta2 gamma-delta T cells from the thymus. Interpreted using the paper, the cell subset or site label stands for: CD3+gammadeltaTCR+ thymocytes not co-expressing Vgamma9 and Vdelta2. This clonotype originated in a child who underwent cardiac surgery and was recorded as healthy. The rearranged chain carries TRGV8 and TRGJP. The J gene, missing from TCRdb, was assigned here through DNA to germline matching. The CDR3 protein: CATRDRPRELGKKIKVF. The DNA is TGTGCCACCCGGGATAGGCCTCGGGAGTTGGGCAAAAAAATCAAGGTATTT.